What follows are 2 T cell receptor beta chains derived from one specimen sequenced in a study of CD8 T cells in ankylosing spondylitis. One entry per CDR3 protein results from TCRdb running MiXCR on the 5' RACE reads. The sample lists some 130,000 distinct CDR3 sequences; roughly 13% were seen once. Sample: blood, either unsorted or a sorted T cell fraction (not recorded which). The receptors were sampled from a female donor with ankylosing spondylitis or in good health (not recorded which).

This clonotype has ten or more counts. This chain joins TRBV20-1 and TRBJ2-3; 9 nucleotides agree with TRBD2. The CDR3 consists of 15 residues. The V gene end was trimmed by 6 bases and the J gene end by 5 bases; junction bases not matched to a gene: 12. Germline assignment: CDR1 DFQATT and CDR2 SNEGSKA (reference sequence). The CDR3 nucleotides are TGCAGTGCCTCGAGCGCGGGAGGGCCAGGAGATACGCAGTATTTT. This codes for CSASSAGGPGDTQYF.

This clonotype was picked up a small number of times. This chain connects TRBV6-5 to TRBJ2-7; D may be TRBD1 (7 bases). V shed 10 bases and J shed 7 bases, with 8 bases lying between them. This CDR3 comprises 9 residues. Germline CDR1 and CDR2: MNHEY and SVGAGI. DNA of the CDR3: TGTGCCACAGGGGGGGAGCAGTACTTC. As protein: CATGGEQYF.